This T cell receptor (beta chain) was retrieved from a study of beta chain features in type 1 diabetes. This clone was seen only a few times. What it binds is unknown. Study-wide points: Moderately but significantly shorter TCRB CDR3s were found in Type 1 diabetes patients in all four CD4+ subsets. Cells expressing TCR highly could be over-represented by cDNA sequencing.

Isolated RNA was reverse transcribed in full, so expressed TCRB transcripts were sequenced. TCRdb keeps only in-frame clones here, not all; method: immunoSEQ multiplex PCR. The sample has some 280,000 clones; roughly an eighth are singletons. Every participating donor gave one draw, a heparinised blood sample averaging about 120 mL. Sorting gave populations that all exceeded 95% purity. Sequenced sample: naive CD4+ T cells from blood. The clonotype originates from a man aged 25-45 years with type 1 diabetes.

This CDR3 reads CASSRRQGSGNQPQHF. Here the CDR3 DNA reads TGTGCCAGCAGTCGTAGACAGGGATCTGGCAATCAGCCCCAGCATTTT. The chain couples TRBV28 to TRBJ1-5, with 7 bases aligning to TRBD1. There are 16 residues in the CDR3. CDR1 and CDR2 from the germline V gene are MDHEN and SYDVKM. The ends lost 5 bases at V and 2 bases at J; junction bases unmatched: 9.